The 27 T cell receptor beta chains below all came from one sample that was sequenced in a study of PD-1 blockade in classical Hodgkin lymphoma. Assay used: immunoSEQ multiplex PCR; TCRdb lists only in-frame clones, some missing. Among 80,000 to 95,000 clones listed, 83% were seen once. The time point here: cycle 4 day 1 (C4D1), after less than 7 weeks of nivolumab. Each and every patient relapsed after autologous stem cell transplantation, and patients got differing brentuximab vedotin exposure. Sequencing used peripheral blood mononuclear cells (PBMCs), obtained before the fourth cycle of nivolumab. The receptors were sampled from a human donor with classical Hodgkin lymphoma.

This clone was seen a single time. CDR3 sequence (DNA): TGTGCCAGCAGAATGTCTGCCCCGAGCTCTGGGGCCAACGTCCTGACTTTC. Its protein is CASRMSAPSSGANVLTF. The genes are TRBV11-2 and TRBJ2-6; D unresolved. The CDR3 extends over 17 amino acids. Trimming pared 6 bases from V and 0 bases from J, leaving 15 bases between. In germline, CDR1 is SGHAT, CDR2 FQNNGV.

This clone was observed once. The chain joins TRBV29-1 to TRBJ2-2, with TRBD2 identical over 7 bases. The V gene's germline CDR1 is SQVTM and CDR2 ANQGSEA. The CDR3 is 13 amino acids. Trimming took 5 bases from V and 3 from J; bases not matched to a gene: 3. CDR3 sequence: CSVLREDTGELFF. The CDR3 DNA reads TGCAGCGTTCTCCGGGAGGACACCGGGGAGCTGTTTTTT.

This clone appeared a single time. CDR3 amino acids: CASSQIQGKSAEAFF. CDR3 bases: TGTGCCAGCAGCCAGATACAGGGAAAATCAGCTGAAGCTTTCTTT. The J gene is TRBJ1-1, the V gene TRBV14; a weak D match, TRBD1 (6 bases). Trimming cost V 3 bases and J 6 bases, with 17 bases left between them. Germline V gene lookup returns CDR1 SGHDN and CDR2 FVKESK. The CDR3 loop spans 15 amino acids.

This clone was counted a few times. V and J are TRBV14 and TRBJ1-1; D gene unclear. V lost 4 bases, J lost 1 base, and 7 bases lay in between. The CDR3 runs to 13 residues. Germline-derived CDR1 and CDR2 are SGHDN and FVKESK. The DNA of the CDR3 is TGTGCCAGCAGCCTTTACACGAACACTGAAGCTTTCTTT. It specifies CASSLYTNTEAFF.

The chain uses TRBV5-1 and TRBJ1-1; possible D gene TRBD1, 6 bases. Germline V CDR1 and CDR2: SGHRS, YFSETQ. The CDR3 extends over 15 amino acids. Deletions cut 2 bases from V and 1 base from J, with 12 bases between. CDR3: CASSLTGTPNTEAFF. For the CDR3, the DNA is TGCGCCAGCAGCTTAACCGGGACACCGAACACTGAAGCTTTCTTT.

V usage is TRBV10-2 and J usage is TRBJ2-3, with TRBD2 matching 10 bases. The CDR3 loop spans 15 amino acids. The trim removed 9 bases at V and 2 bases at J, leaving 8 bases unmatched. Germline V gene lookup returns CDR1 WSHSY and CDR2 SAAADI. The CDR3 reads CASYHTSGVTDTQYF. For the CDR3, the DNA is TGCGCCAGTTATCACACTAGCGGGGTCACAGATACGCAGTATTTT.

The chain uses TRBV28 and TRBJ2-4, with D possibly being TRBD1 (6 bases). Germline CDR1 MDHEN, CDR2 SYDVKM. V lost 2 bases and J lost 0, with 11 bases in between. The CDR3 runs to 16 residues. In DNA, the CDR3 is TGTGCCAGCAGTTTACCGGGACACTTAGCCAAAAACATTCAGTACTTC. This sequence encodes CASSLPGHLAKNIQYF.

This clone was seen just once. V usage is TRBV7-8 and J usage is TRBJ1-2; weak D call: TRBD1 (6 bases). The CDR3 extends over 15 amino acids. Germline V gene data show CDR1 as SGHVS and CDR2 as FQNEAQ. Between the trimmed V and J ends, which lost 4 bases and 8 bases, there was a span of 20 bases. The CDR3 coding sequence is TGTGCCAGCAGCTCGCGGTTCCGGGACACTCTAGGCTACACCTTC. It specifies CASSSRFRDTLGYTF.

Here the CDR3 reads CAWSVPGSSQETQYF. CDR3 in DNA: TGTGCCTGGAGTGTACCCGGGAGTAGTCAAGAGACCCAGTACTTC. The chain recombines TRBV30 with TRBJ2-5; tentatively, D is TRBD2 (6 bases). Trimming left V 0 bases short and J 2 bases short, with 13 bases between. CDR1 GTSNPN and CDR2 SVGIG come from the germline V gene (reference sequence). CDR3 length: 15 residues. Using reference TRBV30 and TRBJ2-5 for the parts outside the CDR3, the full variable domain is SQTIHQWPATLVQPVGSPLSLECTVEGTSNPNLYWYRQAAGRGLQLLFYSVGIGQISSEVPQNLSASRPQDRQFILSSKKLLLSDSGFYLCAWSVPGSSQETQYFGPGTRLLVL.

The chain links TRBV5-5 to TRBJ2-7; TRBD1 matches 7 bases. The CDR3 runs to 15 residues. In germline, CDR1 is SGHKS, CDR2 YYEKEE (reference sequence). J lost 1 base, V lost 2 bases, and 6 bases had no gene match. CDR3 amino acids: CASSLRGQGSYEQYF. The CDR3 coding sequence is TGTGCCAGCAGCTTAAGGGGGCAGGGATCCTACGAGCAGTACTTC.

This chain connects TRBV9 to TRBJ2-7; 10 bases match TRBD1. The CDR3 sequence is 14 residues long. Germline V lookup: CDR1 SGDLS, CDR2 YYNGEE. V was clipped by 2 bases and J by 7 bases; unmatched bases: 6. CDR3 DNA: TGTGCCAGCAGCGTGACAGGGGGCGCCTGGGAGCAGTACTTC. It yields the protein CASSVTGGAWEQYF.

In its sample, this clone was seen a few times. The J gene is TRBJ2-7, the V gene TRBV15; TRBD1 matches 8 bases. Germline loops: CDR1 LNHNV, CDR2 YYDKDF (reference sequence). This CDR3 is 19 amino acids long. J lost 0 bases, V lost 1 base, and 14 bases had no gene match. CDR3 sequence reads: CATSRGHRGAALSSYEQYF. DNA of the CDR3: TGTGCCACCAGCAGAGGCCACAGGGGGGCCGCCCTGAGCTCCTACGAGCAGTACTTC.

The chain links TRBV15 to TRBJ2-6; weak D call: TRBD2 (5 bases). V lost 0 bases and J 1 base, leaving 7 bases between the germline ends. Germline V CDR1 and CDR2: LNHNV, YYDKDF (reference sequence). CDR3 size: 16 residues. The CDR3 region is CATSRDSGSGANVLTF. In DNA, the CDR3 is TGTGCCACCAGCAGAGATTCGGGGTCTGGGGCCAACGTCCTGACTTTC.

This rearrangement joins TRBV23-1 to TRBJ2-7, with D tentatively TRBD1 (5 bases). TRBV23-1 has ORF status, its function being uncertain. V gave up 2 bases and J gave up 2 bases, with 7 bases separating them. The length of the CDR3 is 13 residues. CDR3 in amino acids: CASSQPGTYEQYF. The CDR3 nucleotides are TGCGCCAGCAGTCAACCAGGGACCTACGAGCAGTACTTC.

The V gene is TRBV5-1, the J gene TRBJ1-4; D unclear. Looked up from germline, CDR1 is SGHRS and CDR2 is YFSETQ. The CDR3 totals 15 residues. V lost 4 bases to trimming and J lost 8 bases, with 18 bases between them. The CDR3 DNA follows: TGCGCCAGCAGCCCCCGGGTCAACCTAAAGGAAAAACTGTTTTTT. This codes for CASSPRVNLKEKLFF. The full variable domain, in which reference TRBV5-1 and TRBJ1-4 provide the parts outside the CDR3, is KAGVTQTPRYLIKTRGQQVTLSCSPISGHRSVSWYQQTPGQGLQFLFEYFSETQRNKGNFPGRFSGRQFSNSRSEMNVSTLELGDSALYLCASSPRVNLKEKLFFGSGTQLSVL.

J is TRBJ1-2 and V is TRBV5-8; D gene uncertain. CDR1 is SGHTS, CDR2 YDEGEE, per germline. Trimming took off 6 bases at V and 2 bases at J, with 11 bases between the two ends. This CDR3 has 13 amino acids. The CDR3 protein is CASTVQLNYGYTF. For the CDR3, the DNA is TGTGCCAGCACCGTACAGTTGAACTATGGCTACACCTTC.

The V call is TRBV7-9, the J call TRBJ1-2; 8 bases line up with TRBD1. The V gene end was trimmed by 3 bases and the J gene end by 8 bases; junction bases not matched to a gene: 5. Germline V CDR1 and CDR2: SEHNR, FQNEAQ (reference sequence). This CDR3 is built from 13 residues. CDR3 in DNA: TGTGCCAGCAGCTTGGACAGGGACAGGGGCTACACCTTC. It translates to CASSLDRDRGYTF.

CDR3 amino acids: CASSLDIASGSAGELFF. For the CDR3, the DNA is TGTGCCAGCAGCTTAGATATAGCTAGCGGGAGCGCCGGGGAGCTGTTTTTT. This chain connects TRBV11-2 to TRBJ2-2, with TRBD2 matching over 10 bases. V trimming: 0 bases; J trimming: 6 bases; junction bases outside the gene matches: 7. CDR3 length: 17 residues. Germline V gene data show CDR1 as SGHAT and CDR2 as FQNNGV.

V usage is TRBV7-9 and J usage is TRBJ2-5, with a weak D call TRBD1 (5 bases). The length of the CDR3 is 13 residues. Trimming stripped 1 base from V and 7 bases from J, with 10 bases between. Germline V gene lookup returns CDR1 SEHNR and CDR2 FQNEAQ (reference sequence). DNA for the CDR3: TGTGCCAGCAGCTTAGTAGGGGATTGGACCCAGTACTTC. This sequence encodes CASSLVGDWTQYF.

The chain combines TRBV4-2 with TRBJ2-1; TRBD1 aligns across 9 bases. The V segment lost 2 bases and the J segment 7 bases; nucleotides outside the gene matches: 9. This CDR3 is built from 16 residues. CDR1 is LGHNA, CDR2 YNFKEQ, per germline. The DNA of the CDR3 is TGTGCCAGCAGCCAAACCGGGACAGGGAGTCGGAATGAGCAGTTCTTC. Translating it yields CASSQTGTGSRNEQFF.

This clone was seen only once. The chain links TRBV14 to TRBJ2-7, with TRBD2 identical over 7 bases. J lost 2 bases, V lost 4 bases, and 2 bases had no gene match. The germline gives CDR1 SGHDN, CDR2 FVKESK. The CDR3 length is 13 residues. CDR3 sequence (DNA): TGTGCCAGCAGCCCCCGGGGGGCCTACGAGCAGTACTTC. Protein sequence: CASSPRGAYEQYF.

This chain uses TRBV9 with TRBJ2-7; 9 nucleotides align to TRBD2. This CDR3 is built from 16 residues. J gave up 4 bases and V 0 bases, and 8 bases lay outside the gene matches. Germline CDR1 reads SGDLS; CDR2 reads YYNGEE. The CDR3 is CASSVALSGGHYEQYF. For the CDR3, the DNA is TGTGCCAGCAGCGTAGCCCTTAGCGGGGGTCATTACGAGCAGTACTTC. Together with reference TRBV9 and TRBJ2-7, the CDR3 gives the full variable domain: DSGVTQTPKHLITATGQRVTLRCSPRSGDLSVYWYQQSLDQGLQFLIQYYNGEERAKGNILERFSAQQFPDLHSELNLSSLELGDSALYFCASSVALSGGHYEQYFGPGTRLTVT.

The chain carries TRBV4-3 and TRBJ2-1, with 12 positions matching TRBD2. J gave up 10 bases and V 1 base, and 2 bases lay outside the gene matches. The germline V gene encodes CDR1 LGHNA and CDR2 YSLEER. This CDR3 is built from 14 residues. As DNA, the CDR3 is TGCGCCAGCAGCCAAGCCGGGACTAGCGGGGAGCAGTTCTTC. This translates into CASSQAGTSGEQFF.

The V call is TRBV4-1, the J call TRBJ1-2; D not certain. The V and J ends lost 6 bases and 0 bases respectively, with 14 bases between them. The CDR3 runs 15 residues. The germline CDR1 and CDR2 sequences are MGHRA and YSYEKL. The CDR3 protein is CASRPTGQSNYGYTF. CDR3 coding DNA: TGCGCCAGCAGGCCCACCGGGCAGTCTAACTATGGCTACACCTTC.

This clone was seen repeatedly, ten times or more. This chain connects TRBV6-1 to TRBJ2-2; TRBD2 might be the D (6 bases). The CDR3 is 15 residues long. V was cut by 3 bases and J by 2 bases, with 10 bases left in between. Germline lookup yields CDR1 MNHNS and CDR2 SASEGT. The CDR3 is CASSEMGGNTGELFF. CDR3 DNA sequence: TGTGCCAGCAGTGAGATGGGGGGTAACACCGGGGAGCTGTTTTTT.

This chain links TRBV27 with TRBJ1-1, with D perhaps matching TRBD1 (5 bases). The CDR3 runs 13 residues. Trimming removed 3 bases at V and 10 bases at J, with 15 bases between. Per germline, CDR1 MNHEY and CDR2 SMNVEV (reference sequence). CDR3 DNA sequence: TGTGCCAGCAGTTTGTCGTTGCCAGGGTTAGCTTTCTTT. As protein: CASSLSLPGLAFF.

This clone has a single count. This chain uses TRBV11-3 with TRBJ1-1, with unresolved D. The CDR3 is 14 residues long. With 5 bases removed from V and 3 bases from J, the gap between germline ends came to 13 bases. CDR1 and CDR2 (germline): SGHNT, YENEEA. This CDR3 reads CASSQEGTDTEAFF. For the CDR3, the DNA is TGTGCCAGCAGCCAGGAGGGAACCGACACTGAAGCTTTCTTT. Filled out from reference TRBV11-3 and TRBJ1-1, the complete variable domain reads EAGVVQSPRYKIIEKKQPVAFWCNPISGHNTLYWYLQNLGQGPELLIRYENEEAVDDSQLPKDRFSAERLKGVDSTLKIQPAELGDSAVYLCASSQEGTDTEAFFGQGTRLTVV.